This T cell receptor (beta chain) was sequenced in a study of T cells after yellow fever vaccination. This clonotype was observed many times. The CDR3 covers 16 residues. Per the germline V gene, CDR1 is SGHVS and CDR2 is FQNEAQ. The V gene lost 4 bases and the J gene lost 5 bases, with 21 bases spanning the gap. TCRdb fed the 5' RACE reads into MiXCR, producing one record per CDR3 protein. Among about 30,000 distinct CDR3 sequences listed, approximately 4.4% were seen once. The rearrangement links TRBV7-8 to TRBJ2-7; tentative D call: TRBD2 (7 bases). The clonotype originates from a young man who received the YFV17D yellow fever vaccine. The material was CD8+ T cells sorted from PBMCs, obtained 5 days after the yellow fever booster vaccination. The CDR3 nucleotides are TGTGCCAGCAGCTCCCTCGGGGGGCCTAGCCTCCACGAGCAGTACTTC. The encoded protein is CASSSLGGPSLHEQYF.